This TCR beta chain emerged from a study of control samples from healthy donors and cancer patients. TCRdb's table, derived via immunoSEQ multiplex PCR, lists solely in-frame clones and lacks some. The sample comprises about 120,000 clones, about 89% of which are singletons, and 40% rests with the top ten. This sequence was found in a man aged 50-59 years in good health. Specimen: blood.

CDR3: CASSPPGTAVTGELFF. CDR3 nucleotides: TGTGCCAGCTCACCTCCCGGGACAGCAGTCACCGGGGAGCTGTTTTTT. The chain employs TRBV18 and TRBJ2-2; 7 bases line up with TRBD1. In germline, CDR1 is KGHSH, CDR2 LQKENI. CDR3 size: 16 residues. Losses at the gene ends were 3 bases for V and 4 bases for J; bases not matched to a gene: 8.